These 16 T cell receptor beta chains were all obtained from the same sample, sequenced in a study of cytomegalovirus exposure and HLA in healthy donors. Primers included in the PCR were 60 Vbeta and 13 Jbeta primers. Profiled with immunoSEQ multiplex PCR; TCRdb holds only in-frame clones, not every one. The sample includes around 130,000 clones, 70% to 90% of them seen just once. Material: PBMCs. Receptors originate from a man between 40 and 49 years old in good health and CMV-seronegative.

V usage is TRBV28 and J usage is TRBJ1-5; no definite D call. This CDR3 comprises 11 residues. Trimming took off 3 bases at V and 15 bases at J, with 12 bases between the two ends. The germline V gene encodes CDR1 MDHEN and CDR2 SYDVKM. CDR3 protein: CASSFFQDRHF. CDR3 nucleotide sequence: TGTGCCAGCAGTTTTTTCCAGGATAGGCATTTT.

V is TRBV9 and J is TRBJ2-3; D is ambiguous. The germline V gene encodes CDR1 SGDLS and CDR2 YYNGEE. V dropped 3 bases and J dropped 0 bases, with 11 bases sitting between them. This CDR3 is 15 amino acids long. DNA for the CDR3: TGTGCCAGCAGCGACAGAGTAGTGAGCACAGATACGCAGTATTTT. It yields the protein CASSDRVVSTDTQYF.

This clone was counted a single time. CDR3 nucleotide sequence: TGTGCCAGCTCACTCACAGCAACTAATGAAAAACTGTTTTTT. Its translation: CASSLTATNEKLFF. This sequence joins TRBV18 and TRBJ1-4; D uncertain. Germline CDR1 and CDR2: KGHSH and LQKENI. There are 14 residues in the CDR3. Trimming left V 4 bases short and J 0 bases short, with 6 bases between.

J is TRBJ2-7 and V is TRBV6-5; D might be TRBD1 (6 bases). V dropped 5 bases and J dropped 8 bases, with 13 bases sitting between them. Germline CDR1 and CDR2: MNHEY and SVGAGI. The length of the CDR3 is 12 residues. In nucleotides, the CDR3 is TGTGCCAGCAGTCAGGACAGAAGCCAGCAGTACTTC. Translated, it gives CASSQDRSQQYF.

The chain has TRBV30 and TRBJ1-4; D is perhaps TRBD1 (6 bases). Trimming shortened V by 1 base and J by 9 bases, and 18 bases separated the two germline ends. CDR1 and CDR2 from the germline V gene are GTSNPN and SVGIG (reference sequence). The CDR3 contains 15 residues. Here the CDR3 reads CAWSGGGARDKKLFF. The CDR3 coding sequence is TGTGCCTGGAGTGGAGGGGGGGCGCGGGACAAAAAACTGTTTTTT.

The gene calls are TRBV14 and TRBJ2-5; D may be TRBD1 (5 bases). Germline lookup yields CDR1 SGHDN and CDR2 FVKESK. Trimming stripped 1 base from V and 7 bases from J, with 13 bases between. The CDR3 sequence is 14 residues long. CDR3 nucleotide sequence: TGTGCCAGCAGCCAAGGCTCGTTAAGGGGGACCCAGTACTTC. It yields the protein CASSQGSLRGTQYF.

The chain has TRBV6-5 and TRBJ1-1; TRBD1 matches 7 bases. Trimming removed 2 bases from V and 7 bases from J; junction bases left unmatched: 13. The CDR3 is 16 amino acids. In germline, CDR1 is MNHEY, CDR2 SVGAGI. CDR3: CASSYQSLTGAVEAFF. In DNA, the CDR3 is TGTGCCAGCAGTTACCAATCATTAACAGGGGCGGTTGAAGCTTTCTTT.

The rearrangement links TRBV7-9 to TRBJ2-5; D is perhaps TRBD2 (6 bases). The CDR3 consists of 14 residues. V lost 5 bases and J 5 bases, leaving 15 bases between the germline ends. Germline CDR1 SEHNR, CDR2 FQNEAQ (reference sequence). As DNA, the CDR3 is TGTGCCAGCAGCCCACCGGAGGGTTGGGAGACCCAGTACTTC. Translated, it gives CASSPPEGWETQYF.

The V and J genes are TRBV7-2 and TRBJ1-4; no clear D gene. The germline V gene has CDR1 SGHTA and CDR2 FQGNSA. This CDR3 is built from 13 residues. The V end lost 3 bases, the J end lost 3 bases, and 5 bases lay between the germline ends. CDR3 residues: CASSFTANEKLFF. The CDR3 nucleotides read TGTGCCAGCAGCTTTACGGCTAATGAAAAACTGTTTTTT.

The chain is built from TRBV7-3 and TRBJ2-1; D is possibly TRBD2 (6 bases). From germline, CDR1 is SGHTA and CDR2 FQGTGA. V was pared by 5 bases and J by 3 bases, with 20 bases between. This CDR3 is built from 17 residues. The CDR3 DNA reads as TGTGCCAGCAGCGCCGCGGCGGGAAATCCCGTCTACAATGAGCAGTTCTTC. Translated: CASSAAAGNPVYNEQFF.

The chain is built from TRBV10-1 and TRBJ2-5, with D possibly matching TRBD1 (6 bases). The CDR3 is 14 amino acids. In germline, CDR1 is WNHNN, CDR2 SYGVQD (reference sequence). V lost 0 bases and J lost 7, with 12 bases in between. CDR3 nucleotide sequence: TGCGCCAGCAGTGAGTCGCAACTAGGGGGGACCCAGTACTTC. Its translation: CASSESQLGGTQYF.

As DNA, the CDR3 is TGTGCCAGCAAATGGGCAGGGGCTGTCACTGAAGCTTTCTTT. This translates into CASKWAGAVTEAFF. The chain combines TRBV5-8 with TRBJ1-1, with D possibly TRBD1 on 6 matching bases. Germline assignment: CDR1 SGHTS and CDR2 YDEGEE. Trimming pared 6 bases from V and 4 bases from J, leaving 16 bases between. The CDR3 totals 14 residues.

With respect to this clone: The junction differs from germline at one of its ends, possibly a read error. The chain has TRBV7-7 and TRBJ2-5; perhaps TRBD2 as D (6 bases). This CDR3 has 15 residues. The germline gives CDR1 SSHAT, CDR2 FNYEAQ (reference sequence). For the CDR3, the DNA is TGTGCTAGCAGCACTAGCCGGGACTTATTAGAGACCCAGTACTTC. It is translated as CASSTSRDLLETQYF.

The V and J genes are TRBV4-3 and TRBJ1-1; the D gene is possibly TRBD1 (6 bases). Trimming removed 2 bases from V and 10 bases from J, with 20 bases in between. The CDR3 is made up of 15 amino acids. CDR1 and CDR2 from the germline V gene are LGHNA and YSLEER. The CDR3 DNA reads TGCGCCAGCAGCCAAAGCCGAAGGGGGGGGATAGGAGCTTTCTTT. Translating gives CASSQSRRGGIGAFF.

V and J are TRBV5-6 and TRBJ2-5; 7 nucleotides agree with TRBD1. CDR1 and CDR2 from the germline V gene are SGHDT and YYEEEE. Germline trimming cut 1 base from V and 3 bases from J; bases unmatched to any gene: 3. The CDR3 runs 14 residues. In DNA form, the CDR3 reads TGTGCCAGCAGCTTGACAGGGGAAGAAGAGACCCAGTACTTC. Protein sequence: CASSLTGEEETQYF.

V usage is TRBV7-8 and J usage is TRBJ1-2; D perhaps matches TRBD1 (6 bases). The CDR3 loop spans 14 amino acids. Germline V lookup: CDR1 SGHVS, CDR2 FQNEAQ. The ends were cut back, 5 bases at V and 1 base at J, with 11 bases in the middle. The DNA for the CDR3 is TGTGCCAGCAGCGTAACAGGGAATAACTATGGCTACACCTTC. Protein: CASSVTGNNYGYTF.